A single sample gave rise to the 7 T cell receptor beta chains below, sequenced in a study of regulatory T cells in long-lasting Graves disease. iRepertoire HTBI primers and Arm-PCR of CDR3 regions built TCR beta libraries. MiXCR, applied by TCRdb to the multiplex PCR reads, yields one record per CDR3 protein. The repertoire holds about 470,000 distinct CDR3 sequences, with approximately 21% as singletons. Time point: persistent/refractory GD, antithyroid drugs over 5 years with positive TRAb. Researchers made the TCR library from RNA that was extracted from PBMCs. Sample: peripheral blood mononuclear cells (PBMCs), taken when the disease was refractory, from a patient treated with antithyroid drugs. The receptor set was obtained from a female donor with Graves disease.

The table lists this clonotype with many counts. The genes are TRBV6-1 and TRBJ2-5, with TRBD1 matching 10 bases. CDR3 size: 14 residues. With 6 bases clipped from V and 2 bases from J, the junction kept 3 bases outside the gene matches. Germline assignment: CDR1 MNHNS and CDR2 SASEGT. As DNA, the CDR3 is TGTGCCAGCAGGCAGGGACAGGGGCAAGAGACCCAGTACTTC. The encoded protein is CASRQGQGQETQYF.

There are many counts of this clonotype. This CDR3 reads CASRGLAGVTQYF. The CDR3, as DNA: TGTGCCAGCAGAGGACTAGCGGGGGTAACCCAGTACTTC. The gene calls are TRBV12-3 or TRBV12-4 and TRBJ2-5; 13 bases align to TRBD2. CDR3 size: 13 residues. Unmatched junction bases numbered 3, after V lost 6 bases and J lost 8 bases.

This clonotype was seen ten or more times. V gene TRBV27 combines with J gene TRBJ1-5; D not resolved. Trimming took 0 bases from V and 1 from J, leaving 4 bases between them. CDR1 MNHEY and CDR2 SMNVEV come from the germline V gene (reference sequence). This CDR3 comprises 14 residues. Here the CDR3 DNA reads TGTGCCAGCAGTTTATCTAGGAGCAATCAGCCCCAGCATTTT. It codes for CASSLSRSNQPQHF.

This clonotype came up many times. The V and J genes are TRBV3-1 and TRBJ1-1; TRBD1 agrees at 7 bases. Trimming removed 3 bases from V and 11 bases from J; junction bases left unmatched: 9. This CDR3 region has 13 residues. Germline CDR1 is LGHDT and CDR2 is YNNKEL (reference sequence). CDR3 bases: TGTGCCAGCAGCCATGACAGACAGGGTACGGCTTTCTTT. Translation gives CASSHDRQGTAFF.

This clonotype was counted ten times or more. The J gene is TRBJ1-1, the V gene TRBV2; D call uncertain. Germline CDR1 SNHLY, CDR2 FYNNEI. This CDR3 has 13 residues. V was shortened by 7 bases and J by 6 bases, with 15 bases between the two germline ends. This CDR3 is CASKNLGSPEAFF. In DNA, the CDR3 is TGTGCCAGCAAAAACCTGGGGTCCCCTGAAGCTTTCTTT.

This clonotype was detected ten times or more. In DNA, the CDR3 is TGTGCCACAACCGAGACCGGTCAGCCCCAGCATTTT. As protein: CATTETGQPQHF. The chain recombines TRBV24-1 with TRBJ1-5, with D unclear. V was shortened by 10 bases and J by 6 bases, with 12 bases between the two germline ends. The CDR3 spans 12 residues. Germline CDR1 and CDR2: KGHDR and SFDVKD.

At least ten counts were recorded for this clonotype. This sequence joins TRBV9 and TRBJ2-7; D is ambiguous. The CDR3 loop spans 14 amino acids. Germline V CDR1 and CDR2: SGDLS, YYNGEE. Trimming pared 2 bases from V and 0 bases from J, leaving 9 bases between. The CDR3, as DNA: TGTGCCAGCAGCGTCGACGAAGGCTCCTACGAGCAGTACTTC. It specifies CASSVDEGSYEQYF.